This TCR beta chain was identified in a study of blood T cell repertoires in COVID-19. Study background: The origin of the acute and convalescent COVID-19 samples was the United States, Italy and Spain. PBMCs, B-cell-depleted T cells, or T cells were the source of the cDNA or gDNA that made up the material.

Original handling: The assay estimated nucleated cells by amplifying reference gene primers. Only in-frame clones appear in the TCRdb table, and some are missing; sequencing was by immunoSEQ multiplex PCR. The V and J calls and clone size were taken over from that table, and D and trimming were inferred from the DNA. Seen here are some 120,000 clones, approximately 91% observed once, and the top ten hold roughly 1.2%. This TCR was recovered from a woman of 80 years or more with acute or convalescent COVID-19. Specimen: peripheral blood.

The CDR3 nucleotides are TGTGCCAGCAGTTGGAGCGGGAGGGCGGCCAATGAGCAGTTCTTC. Its protein is CASSWSGRAANEQFF. The chain recombines TRBV2 with TRBJ2-1; 10 nucleotides match TRBD2. The trim removed 5 bases at V and 6 bases at J, leaving 7 bases unmatched. The CDR3 has 15 amino acids. Germline CDR1 SNHLY, CDR2 FYNNEI.